This T cell receptor (beta chain) was observed in a study of shared clonotypes between healthy human individuals. Broader study findings: Clonotype sharing among donors was expected to depend on sequencing depth.

The germline V gene encodes CDR1 MGHDK and CDR2 SYGVNS. This CDR3 is 14 amino acids long. Trimming cost V 2 bases and J 4 bases, with 12 bases left between them. The naive CD8 population came from CD45RO-negative cells selected for CCR7, without terminally differentiated effector memory CD45RA+ cells. The donors, all of them Caucasian adults, lived in Nashville, Tennessee. Worth noting for this clone: Its matching antigen is unknown.

Libraries were prepared by immunoSEQ multiplex PCR; TCRdb keeps only in-frame clonotypes and omits some of them. In the table there are 1.5 million to 2.5 million clones, about 95% of which are singletons. This sequence originates from a man in his late teens or twenties in good health. Material for sequencing was naive CD8+ T cells sorted from blood. The rearrangement joins TRBV25-1 to TRBJ2-7; unclear D gene. This chain's CDR3 is CASSEDISFYEQYF. DNA for the CDR3: TGTGCCAGCAGTGAAGATATAAGTTTTTACGAGCAGTACTTC.